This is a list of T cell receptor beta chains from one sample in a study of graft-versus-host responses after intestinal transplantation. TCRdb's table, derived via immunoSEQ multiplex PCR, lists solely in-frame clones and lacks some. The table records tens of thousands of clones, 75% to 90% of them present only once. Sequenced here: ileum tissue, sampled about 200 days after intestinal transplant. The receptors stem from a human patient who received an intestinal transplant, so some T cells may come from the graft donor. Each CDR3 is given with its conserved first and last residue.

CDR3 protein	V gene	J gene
CASSYSAGGSTDTQYF	TRBV6-6	TRBJ2-3
CASSHRGGSYEQYF	TRBV7-2	TRBJ2-7
CASSPRLAGYNEQFF	TRBV7-6	TRBJ2-1
CASSLGTGALEAFF	TRBV5-1	TRBJ1-1
CASSLAAAESEAFF	TRBV7-9	TRBJ1-1
CASSSGLAGPYEQYF	TRBV13	TRBJ2-7
CASSYTRTGENYGYTF	TRBV6-6	TRBJ1-2
CASSYPGSTATGELFF	TRBV7-9	TRBJ2-2
CASSGGQGETQYF	TRBV5-1	TRBJ2-5
CASRSDGNEQYF	TRBV2	TRBJ2-7
CSVDGQGTGELFF	TRBV29-1	TRBJ2-2
CASSHFNRPYEQYF	TRBV4-1	TRBJ2-7
CASSLVASGDQETQYF	TRBV5-4	TRBJ2-5
CSVVMTGGPGDTQYF	TRBV29-1	TRBJ2-3
CASSPSLPTQNTEAFF	TRBV18	TRBJ1-1
CASSQQPEGASTDTQYF	TRBV27	TRBJ2-3
CASIARGEDDTQYF	TRBV2	TRBJ2-3
CASSEAAGGQGVSYEQYF	TRBV6-1	TRBJ2-7
CASSVGGSSGNTIYF	TRBV9	TRBJ1-3
CASSQEERDNQPQHF	TRBV4-1	TRBJ1-5
CASRPPKDSRYQNTEAFF	TRBV7-9	TRBJ1-1
CASSRPTSHEQYF	TRBV18	TRBJ2-7
CSAEGGELTNEAFF	TRBV29-1	TRBJ1-1
CASSPGTGGTDTQYF	TRBV21-1	TRBJ2-3
CASSLKEVGYGYTF	TRBV5-1	TRBJ1-2
CASSLGVRGRSGQYF	TRBV5-5	TRBJ2-7
CASSSGAAGNTIYF	TRBV6-1	TRBJ1-3
CASSFIQGIGLENTEAFF	TRBV7-9	TRBJ1-1
CASNPGQGAEAFF	TRBV6-5	TRBJ1-1
CASSSPLGRFQQPQHF	TRBV28	TRBJ1-5
CASSFGQTLVF	TRBV7-9	TRBJ2-1
CASSIATGELFF	TRBV19	TRBJ2-2
CASRGQETQYF	TRBV7-8	TRBJ2-5
CSAHQETQYF	TRBV20-1	TRBJ2-5
CASSEGPGTGTYEQYF	TRBV2	TRBJ2-7
CASSFGDQGYEQYF	TRBV7-2	TRBJ2-7
CASSMLESYEQYF	TRBV7-6	-
CASTGGRNSPLHF	TRBV19	TRBJ1-6
CASSPEGTNTQYF	TRBV18	TRBJ2-3
CASSQSFTGRDNYGYTF	TRBV23-1	TRBJ1-2
CASSQNRGAYYGYTF	TRBV5-4	TRBJ1-2